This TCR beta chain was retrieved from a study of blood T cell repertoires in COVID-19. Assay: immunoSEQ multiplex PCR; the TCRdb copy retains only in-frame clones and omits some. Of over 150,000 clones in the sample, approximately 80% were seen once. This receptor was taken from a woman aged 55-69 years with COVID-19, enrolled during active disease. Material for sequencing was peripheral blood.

CDR3 coding DNA: TGTGCCAGCTCACCATCCGACAGGGGTAGCAATCAGCCCCAGCATTTT. This gives the protein CASSPSDRGSNQPQHF. The chain couples TRBV18 to TRBJ1-5; 8 bases align to TRBD1. Germline trimming cut 2 bases from V and 0 bases from J; bases unmatched to any gene: 3. There are 16 residues in the CDR3. Germline lookup yields CDR1 KGHSH and CDR2 LQKENI.